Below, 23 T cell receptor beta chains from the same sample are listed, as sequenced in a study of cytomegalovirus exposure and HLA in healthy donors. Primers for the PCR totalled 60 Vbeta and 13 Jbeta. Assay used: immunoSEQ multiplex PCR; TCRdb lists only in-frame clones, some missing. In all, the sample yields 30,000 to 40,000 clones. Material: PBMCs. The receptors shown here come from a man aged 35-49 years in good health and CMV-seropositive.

In nucleotides, the CDR3 is TGTGCCAGCAGTTTATTAGGCGGGAAGAATAATTCACCCCTCCACTTT. This encodes CASSLLGGKNNSPLHF. The chain has TRBV27 and TRBJ1-6; D is undetermined. CDR1 is MNHEY and CDR2 is SMNVEV in the germline V gene (reference sequence). Between the trimmed V and J ends, which lost 1 base and 5 bases, there was a span of 12 bases. The CDR3 is 16 amino acids.

The CDR3 DNA sequence: TGCGCCAGCAGCCAAGGGGGACTAGCGGGAGGCATGAATGAGCAGTTCTTC. Translated: CASSQGGLAGGMNEQFF. This chain links TRBV4-1 with TRBJ2-1; 15 nucleotides agree with TRBD2. The CDR3 runs to 17 residues. Unmatched junction bases numbered 5, after V lost 1 base and J lost 7 bases. Germline loops: CDR1 MGHRA, CDR2 YSYEKL.

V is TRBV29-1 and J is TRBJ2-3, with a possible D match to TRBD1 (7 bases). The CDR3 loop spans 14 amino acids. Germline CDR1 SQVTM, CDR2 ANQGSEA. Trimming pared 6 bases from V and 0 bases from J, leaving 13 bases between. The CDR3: CSVRPGGSTDTQYF. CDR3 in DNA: TGCAGCGTCCGCCCAGGGGGGAGCACAGATACGCAGTATTTT.

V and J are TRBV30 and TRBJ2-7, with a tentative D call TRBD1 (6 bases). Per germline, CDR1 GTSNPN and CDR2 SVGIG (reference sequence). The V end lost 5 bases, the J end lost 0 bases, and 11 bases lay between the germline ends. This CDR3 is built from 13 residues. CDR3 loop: CAWSRGSSYEQYF. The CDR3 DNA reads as TGTGCCTGGTCGAGGGGGAGCTCCTACGAGCAGTACTTC.

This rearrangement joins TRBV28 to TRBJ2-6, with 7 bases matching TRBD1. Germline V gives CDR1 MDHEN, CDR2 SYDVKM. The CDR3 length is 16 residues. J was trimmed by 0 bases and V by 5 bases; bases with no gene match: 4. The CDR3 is CASSRDSYSGANVLTF. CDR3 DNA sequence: TGTGCCAGCAGTAGGGACAGTTACTCTGGGGCCAACGTCCTGACTTTC.

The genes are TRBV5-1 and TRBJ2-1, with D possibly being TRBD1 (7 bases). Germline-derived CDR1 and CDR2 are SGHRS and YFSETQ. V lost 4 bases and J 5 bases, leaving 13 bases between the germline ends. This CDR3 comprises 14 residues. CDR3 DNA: TGCGCCAGCAGCGGCGGGACAGCCAACAATGAGCAGTTCTTC. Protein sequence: CASSGGTANNEQFF.

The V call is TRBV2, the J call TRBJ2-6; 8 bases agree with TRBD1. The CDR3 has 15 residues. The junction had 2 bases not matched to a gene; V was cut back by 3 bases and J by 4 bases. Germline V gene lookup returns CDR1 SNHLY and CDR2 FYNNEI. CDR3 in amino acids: CASSDRGLGANVLTF. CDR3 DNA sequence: TGTGCCAGCAGTGACAGGGGGCTCGGGGCCAACGTCCTGACTTTC.

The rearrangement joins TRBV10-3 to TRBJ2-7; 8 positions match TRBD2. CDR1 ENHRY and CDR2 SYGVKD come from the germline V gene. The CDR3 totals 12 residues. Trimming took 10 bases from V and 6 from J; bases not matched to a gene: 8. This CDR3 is CATQTREGEQYF. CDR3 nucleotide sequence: TGTGCCACCCAGACCCGGGAGGGCGAGCAGTACTTC.

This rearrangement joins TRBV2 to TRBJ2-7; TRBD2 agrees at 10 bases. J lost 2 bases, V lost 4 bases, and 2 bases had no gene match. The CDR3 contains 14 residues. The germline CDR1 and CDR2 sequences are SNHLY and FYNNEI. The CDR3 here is CASSGAGGPYEQYF. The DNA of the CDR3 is TGTGCCAGCAGTGGAGCGGGAGGGCCCTACGAGCAGTACTTC.

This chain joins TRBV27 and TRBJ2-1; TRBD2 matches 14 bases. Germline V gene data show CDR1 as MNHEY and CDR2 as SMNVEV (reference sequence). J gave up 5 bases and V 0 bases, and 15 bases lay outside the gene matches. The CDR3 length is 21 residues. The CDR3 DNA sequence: TGTGCCAGCAGTTTATCCGCGGGACTAGCGGGAGCGGGGCGCTGGGACAATGAGCAGTTCTTC. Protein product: CASSLSAGLAGAGRWDNEQFF.

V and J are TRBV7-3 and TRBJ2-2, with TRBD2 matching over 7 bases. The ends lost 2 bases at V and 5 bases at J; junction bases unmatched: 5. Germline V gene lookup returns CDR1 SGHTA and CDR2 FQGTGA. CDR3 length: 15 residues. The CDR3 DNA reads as TGTGCCAGCAGCTTAGCGGGGGTTTGGACCGGGGAGCTGTTTTTT. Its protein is CASSLAGVWTGELFF.

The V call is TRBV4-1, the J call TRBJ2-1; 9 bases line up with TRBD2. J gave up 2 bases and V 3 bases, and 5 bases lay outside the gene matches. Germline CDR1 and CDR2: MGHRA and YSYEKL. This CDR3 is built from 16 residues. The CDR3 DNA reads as TGCGCCAGCAGCCAGGTGACTAGCGGCCCCTACAATGAGCAGTTCTTC. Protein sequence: CASSQVTSGPYNEQFF.

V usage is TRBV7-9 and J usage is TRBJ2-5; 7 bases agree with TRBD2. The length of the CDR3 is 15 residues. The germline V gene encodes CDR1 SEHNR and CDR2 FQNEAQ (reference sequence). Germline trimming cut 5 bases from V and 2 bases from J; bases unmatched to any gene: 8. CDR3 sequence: CASSVGTTPQETQYF. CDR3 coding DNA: TGTGCCAGCAGCGTCGGGACTACCCCACAAGAGACCCAGTACTTC.

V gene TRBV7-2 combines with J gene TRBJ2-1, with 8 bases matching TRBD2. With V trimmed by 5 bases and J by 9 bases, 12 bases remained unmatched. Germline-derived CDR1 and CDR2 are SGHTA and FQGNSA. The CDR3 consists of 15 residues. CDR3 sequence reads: CASSQGLVWWGEQFF. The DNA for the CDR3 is TGTGCCAGCAGCCAGGGACTAGTCTGGTGGGGTGAGCAGTTCTTC.

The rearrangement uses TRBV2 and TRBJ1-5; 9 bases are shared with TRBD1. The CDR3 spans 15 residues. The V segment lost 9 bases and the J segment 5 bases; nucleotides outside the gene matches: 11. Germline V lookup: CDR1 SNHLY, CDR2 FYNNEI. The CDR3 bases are TGTGCCAGTAACCGGGACAGGGTGAAGGATCAGCCCCAGCATTTT. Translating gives CASNRDRVKDQPQHF.

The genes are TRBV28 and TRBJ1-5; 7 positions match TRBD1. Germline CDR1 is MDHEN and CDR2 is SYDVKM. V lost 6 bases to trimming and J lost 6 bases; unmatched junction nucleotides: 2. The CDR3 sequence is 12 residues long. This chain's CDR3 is CASRGTVQPQHF. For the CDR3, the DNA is TGTGCCAGCAGGGGGACAGTTCAGCCCCAGCATTTT.

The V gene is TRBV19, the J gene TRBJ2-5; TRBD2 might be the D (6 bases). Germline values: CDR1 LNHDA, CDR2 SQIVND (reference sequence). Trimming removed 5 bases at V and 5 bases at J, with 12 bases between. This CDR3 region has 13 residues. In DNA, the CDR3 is TGTGCCAGTAGTGGGGGGTTTCAGGAGACCCAGTACTTC. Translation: CASSGGFQETQYF.

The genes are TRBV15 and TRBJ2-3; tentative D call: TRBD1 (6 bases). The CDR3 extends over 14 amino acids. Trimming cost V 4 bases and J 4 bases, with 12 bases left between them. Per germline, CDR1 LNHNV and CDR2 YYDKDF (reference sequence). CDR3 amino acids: CATSTGDRADTQYF. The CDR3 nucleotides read TGTGCCACCAGCACAGGGGATAGGGCAGATACGCAGTATTTT.

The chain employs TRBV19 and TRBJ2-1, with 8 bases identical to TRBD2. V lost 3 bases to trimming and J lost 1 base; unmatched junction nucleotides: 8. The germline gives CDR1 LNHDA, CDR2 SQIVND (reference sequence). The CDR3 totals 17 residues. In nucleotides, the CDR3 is TGTGCCAGTAGTATTGTCGGGAGGGCCAGTTCCTACAATGAGCAGTTCTTC. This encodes CASSIVGRASSYNEQFF.

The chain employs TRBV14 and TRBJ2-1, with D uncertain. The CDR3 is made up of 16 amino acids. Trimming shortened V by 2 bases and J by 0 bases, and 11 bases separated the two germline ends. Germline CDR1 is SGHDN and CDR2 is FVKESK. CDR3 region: CASSQWRMSSYNEQFF. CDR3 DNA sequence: TGTGCCAGCAGCCAATGGCGGATGAGCTCCTACAATGAGCAGTTCTTC.

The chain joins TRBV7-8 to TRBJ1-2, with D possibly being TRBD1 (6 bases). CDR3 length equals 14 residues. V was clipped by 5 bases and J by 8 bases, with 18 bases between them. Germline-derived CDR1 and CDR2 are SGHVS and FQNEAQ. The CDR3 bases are TGTGCCAGCAGCCTAGAAGGGGGTTTGGGCGGCTACACCTTC. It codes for CASSLEGGLGGYTF.

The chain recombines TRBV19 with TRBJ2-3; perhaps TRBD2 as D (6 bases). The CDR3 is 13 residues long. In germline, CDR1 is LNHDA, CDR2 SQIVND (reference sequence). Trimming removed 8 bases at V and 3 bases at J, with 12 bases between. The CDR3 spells CASRDGGTDTQYF. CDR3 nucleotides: TGTGCCAGTCGGGACGGAGGGACAGATACGCAGTATTTT.

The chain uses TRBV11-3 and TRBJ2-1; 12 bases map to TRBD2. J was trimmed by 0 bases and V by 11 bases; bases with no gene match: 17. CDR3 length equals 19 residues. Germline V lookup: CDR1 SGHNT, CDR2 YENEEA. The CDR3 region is CAVTRAGLAGPSSYNEQFF. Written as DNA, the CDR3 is TGTGCCGTCACGAGGGCCGGACTAGCGGGGCCCAGCTCCTACAATGAGCAGTTCTTC.